This TCR beta chain stems from a study of cytomegalovirus exposure and HLA in healthy donors. Study details: An analysis done earlier identified more than 100 million unique TCR beta sequences from roughly 190 million T cells. Overall study findings and caveats: Most subjects' HLA-A and HLA-B alleles were reportedly predicted from TCR beta sequences. TCR beta chains associated with HLA were, in a later analysis, more clonally expanded than equally common others.

13 Jbeta primers and 60 Vbeta primers were used for the PCR. Clones were read by immunoSEQ multiplex PCR, and TCRdb kept only the in-frame ones, dropping some. The sample has tens of thousands of clones; approximately 86% are singletons. The CDR3 is made up of 13 amino acids. Trimming shortened V by 4 bases and J by 5 bases, and 11 bases separated the two germline ends. Per the germline V gene, CDR1 is SGHRS and CDR2 is YFSETQ. A remark on this clone: Antigen: not known.

The sample was PBMCs. This rearrangement joins TRBV5-1 to TRBJ2-3, with a possible D match to TRBD1 (5 bases). This TCR came from a woman aged 18-29 years in good health and CMV-seronegative. The CDR3 coding sequence is TGCGCCAGCAGCAACCACCAGGGAGATACGCAGTATTTT. Translating gives CASSNHQGDTQYF.